The present TCR beta chain was sequenced within a study of identical twins. Study-level findings and limits: With abundant cord blood beta clonotypes, insertions were fewer; memory repertoires showed no such pattern.

The V gene's germline CDR1 is MDHEN and CDR2 SYDVKM. This CDR3 comprises 15 residues. V was trimmed by 5 bases and J by 1 base, leaving 14 bases between them. Points on this clonotype: Its antigen is not identified.

TCRdb reanalysed the 5' RACE reads using MiXCR and keeps one entry per CDR3 protein. The data hold fewer than 650,000 distinct CDR3 sequences, with about 7.1% observed a single time. Donors were all healthy Caucasians. The sample was also linked to a second study, of yellow fever vaccine responses in identical twins.

This chain connects TRBV28 to TRBJ2-5; tentatively, D is TRBD1 or TRBD2 (5 bases each). The sequence was obtained from a woman aged 18-35 years in good health. Material for sequencing was PBMCs. The CDR3 loop reads CASSPAGTVQETQYF. The CDR3 bases are TGTGCCAGCAGTCCCGCCGGGACGGTCCAAGAGACCCAGTACTTC.